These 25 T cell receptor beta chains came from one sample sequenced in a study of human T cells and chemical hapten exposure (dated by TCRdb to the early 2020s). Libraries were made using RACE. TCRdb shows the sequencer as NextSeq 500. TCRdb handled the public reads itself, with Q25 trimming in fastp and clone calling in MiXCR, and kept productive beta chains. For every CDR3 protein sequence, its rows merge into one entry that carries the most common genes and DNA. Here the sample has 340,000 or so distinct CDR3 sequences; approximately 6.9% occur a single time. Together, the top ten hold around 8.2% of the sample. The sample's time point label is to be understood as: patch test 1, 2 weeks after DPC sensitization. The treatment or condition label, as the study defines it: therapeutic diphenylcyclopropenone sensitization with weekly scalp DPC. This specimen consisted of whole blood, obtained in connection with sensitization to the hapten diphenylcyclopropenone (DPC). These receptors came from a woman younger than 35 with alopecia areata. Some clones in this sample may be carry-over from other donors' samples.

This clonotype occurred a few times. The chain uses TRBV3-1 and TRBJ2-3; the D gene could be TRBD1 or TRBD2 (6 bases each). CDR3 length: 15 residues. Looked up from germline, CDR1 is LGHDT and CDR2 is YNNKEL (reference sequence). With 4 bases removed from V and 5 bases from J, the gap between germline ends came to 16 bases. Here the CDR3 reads CASSLDRRVIDTQYF. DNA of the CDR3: TGTGCCAGCAGCCTTGACAGGAGGGTCATAGATACGCAGTATTTT.

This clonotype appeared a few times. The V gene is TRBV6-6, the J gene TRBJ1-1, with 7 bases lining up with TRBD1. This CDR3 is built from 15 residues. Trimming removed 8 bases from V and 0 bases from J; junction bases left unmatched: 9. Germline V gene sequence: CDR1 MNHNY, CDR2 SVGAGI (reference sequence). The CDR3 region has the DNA TGTGCCAGCTTCAGACAGGGCCCAGTGAACACTGAAGCTTTCTTT. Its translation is CASFRQGPVNTEAFF.

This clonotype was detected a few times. For the CDR3, the DNA is TGTGCCAGCAGTTTCCGGGACAGGGGGTCCAATGAGCAGTTCTTC. The encoded protein is CASSFRDRGSNEQFF. This chain connects TRBV11-1 to TRBJ2-1, with 11 nucleotides matching TRBD1. Germline CDR1 is SGHAT and CDR2 is FQDESV (reference sequence). The V and J ends lost 6 bases and 6 bases, in that order; junction bases with no gene match: 7. This CDR3 has 15 amino acids. Looking up the rest from reference TRBV11-1 and TRBJ2-1 gives the full variable domain: EAEVAQSPRYKITEKSQAVAFWCDPISGHATLYWYRQILGQGPELLVQFQDESVVDDSQLPKDRFSAERLKGVDSTLKIQPAELGDSAMYLCASSFRDRGSNEQFFGPGTRLTVL.

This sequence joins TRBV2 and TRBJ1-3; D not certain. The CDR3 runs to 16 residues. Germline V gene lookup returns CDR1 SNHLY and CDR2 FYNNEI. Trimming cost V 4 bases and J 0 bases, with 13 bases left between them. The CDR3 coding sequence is TGTGCCAGCAGTGCTGGTCGGGTTATCTCTGGAAACACCATATATTTT. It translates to CASSAGRVISGNTIYF.

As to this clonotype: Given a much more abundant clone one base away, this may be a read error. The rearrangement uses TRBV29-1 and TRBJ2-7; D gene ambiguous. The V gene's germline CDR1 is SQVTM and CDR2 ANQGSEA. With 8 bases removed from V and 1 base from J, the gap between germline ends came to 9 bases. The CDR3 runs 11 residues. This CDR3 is CSIDQSYEQYF. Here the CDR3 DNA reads TGCAGCATCGACCAGTCCTACGAGCAGTACTTC.

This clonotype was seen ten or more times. The CDR3 sequence is CASSLDRDRTGELFF. Here the CDR3 DNA reads TGTGCCAGCAGCCTGGACAGGGATCGCACCGGGGAGCTGTTTTTT. The chain has TRBV7-2 and TRBJ2-2; 8 bases line up with TRBD1. CDR3 length equals 15 residues. V was pared by 5 bases and J by 4 bases, with 6 bases of the junction left unmatched. Germline assignment: CDR1 SGHTA and CDR2 FQGNSA.

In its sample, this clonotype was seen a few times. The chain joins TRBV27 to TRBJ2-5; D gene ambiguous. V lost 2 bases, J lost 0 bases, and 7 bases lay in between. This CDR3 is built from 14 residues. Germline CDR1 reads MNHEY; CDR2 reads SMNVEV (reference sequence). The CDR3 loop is CASSLNSYQETQYF. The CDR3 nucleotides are TGTGCCAGCAGTTTAAACAGTTACCAAGAGACCCAGTACTTC.

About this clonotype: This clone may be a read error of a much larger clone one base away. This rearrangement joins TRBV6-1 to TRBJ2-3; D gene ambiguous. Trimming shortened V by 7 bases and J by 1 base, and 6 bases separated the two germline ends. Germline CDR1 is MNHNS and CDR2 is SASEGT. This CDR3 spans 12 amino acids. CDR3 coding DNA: TGTGCCAGCACAAAGGGCACAGATACGCAGTATTTT. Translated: CASTKGTDTQYF.

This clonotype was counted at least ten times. CDR3 sequence: CASSPPGRSSGNTIYF. The CDR3 region has the DNA TGTGCCAGTAGTCCACCGGGCCGAAGCTCTGGAAACACCATATATTTT. The chain recombines TRBV19 with TRBJ1-3; no definite D call. Deletions cut 5 bases from V and 0 bases from J, with 14 bases between. Germline V lookup: CDR1 LNHDA, CDR2 SQIVND (reference sequence). This CDR3 region has 16 residues.

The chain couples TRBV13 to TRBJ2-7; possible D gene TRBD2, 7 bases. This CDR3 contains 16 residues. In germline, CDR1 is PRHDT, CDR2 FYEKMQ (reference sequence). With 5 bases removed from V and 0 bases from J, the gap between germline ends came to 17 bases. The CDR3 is CASSPRGAESSYEQYF. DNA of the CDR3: TGTGCCAGCAGCCCCCGGGGGGCCGAAAGCTCCTACGAGCAGTACTTC. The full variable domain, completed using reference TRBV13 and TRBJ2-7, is AAGVIQSPRHLIKEKRETATLKCYPIPRHDTVYWYQQGPGQDPQFLISFYEKMQSDKGSIPDRFSAQQFSDYHSELNMSSLELGDSALYFCASSPRGAESSYEQYFGPGTRLTVT.

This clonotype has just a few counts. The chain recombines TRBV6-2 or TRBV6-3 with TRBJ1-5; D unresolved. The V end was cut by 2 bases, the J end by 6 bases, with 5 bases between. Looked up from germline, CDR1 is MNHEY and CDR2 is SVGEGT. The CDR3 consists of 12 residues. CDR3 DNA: TGTGCCAGCAGTTACCCGACTCAGCCCCAGCATTTT. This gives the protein CASSYPTQPQHF.

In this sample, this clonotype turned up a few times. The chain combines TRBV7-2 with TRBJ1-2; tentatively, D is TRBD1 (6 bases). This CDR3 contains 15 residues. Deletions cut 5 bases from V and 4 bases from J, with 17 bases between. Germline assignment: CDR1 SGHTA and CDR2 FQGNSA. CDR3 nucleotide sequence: TGTGCCAGCAGCCCAGACGGACAGTCCCGCTATGGCTACACCTTC. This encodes CASSPDGQSRYGYTF.

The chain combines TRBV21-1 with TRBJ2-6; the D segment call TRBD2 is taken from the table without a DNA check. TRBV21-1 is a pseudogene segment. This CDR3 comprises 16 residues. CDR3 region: CASSKDCGPGANVLTF. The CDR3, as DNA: TGTGCCAGCAGCAAAGATTGCGGGCCTGGGGCCAACGTCCTGACTTTC.

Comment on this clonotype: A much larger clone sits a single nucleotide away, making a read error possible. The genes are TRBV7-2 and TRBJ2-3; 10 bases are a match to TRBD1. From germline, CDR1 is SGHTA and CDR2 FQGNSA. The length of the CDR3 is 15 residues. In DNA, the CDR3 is TGTGCCTGCAGCCCCCCGGGACAGGGGTCAGATACGCAGTATTTT. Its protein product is CACSPPGQGSDTQYF.

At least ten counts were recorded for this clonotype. The CDR3 nucleotides are TGTGCCAGCAGCCTAGGGACTAGCGGGGGGCCCGCCACCTACGAGCAGTACTTC. Its translation is CASSLGTSGGPATYEQYF. V gene TRBV7-2 combines with J gene TRBJ2-7; 15 bases agree with TRBD2. The germline V gene has CDR1 SGHTA and CDR2 FQGNSA. The CDR3 loop spans 18 amino acids. With 5 bases clipped from V and 2 bases from J, the junction kept 10 bases outside the gene matches.

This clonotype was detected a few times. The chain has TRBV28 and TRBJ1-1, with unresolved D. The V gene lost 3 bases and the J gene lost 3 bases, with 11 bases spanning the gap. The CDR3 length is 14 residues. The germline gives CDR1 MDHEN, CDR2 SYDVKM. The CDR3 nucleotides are TGTGCCAGCAGTTTGGGTACCGCGTACACTGAAGCTTTCTTT. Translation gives CASSLGTAYTEAFF.

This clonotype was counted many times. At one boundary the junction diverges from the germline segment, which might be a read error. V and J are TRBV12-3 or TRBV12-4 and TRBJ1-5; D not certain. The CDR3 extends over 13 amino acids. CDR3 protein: CASSLDRNQPQHF. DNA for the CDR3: TGTGCCAGCAGCTTAGACCGCAATCAGCCCCAGCATTTT.

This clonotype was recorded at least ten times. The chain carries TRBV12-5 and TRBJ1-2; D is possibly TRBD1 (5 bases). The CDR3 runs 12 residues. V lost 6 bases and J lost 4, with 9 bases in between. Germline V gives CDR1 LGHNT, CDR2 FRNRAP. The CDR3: CASGRDRYGYTF. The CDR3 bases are TGTGCTAGTGGACGGGACCGCTATGGCTACACCTTC.

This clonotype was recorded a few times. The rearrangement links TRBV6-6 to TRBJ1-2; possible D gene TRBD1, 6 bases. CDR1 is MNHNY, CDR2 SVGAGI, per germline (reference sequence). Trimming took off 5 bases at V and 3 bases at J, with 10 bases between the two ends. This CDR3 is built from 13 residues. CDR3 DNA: TGTGCCAGCAGTGGACAGCCCGACTATGGCTACACCTTC. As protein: CASSGQPDYGYTF.

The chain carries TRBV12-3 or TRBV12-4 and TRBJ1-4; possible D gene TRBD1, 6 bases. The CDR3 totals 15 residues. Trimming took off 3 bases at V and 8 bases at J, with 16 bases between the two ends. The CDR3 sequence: CASSFSSEGEEKLFF. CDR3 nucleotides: TGTGCCAGCAGTTTCTCGAGCGAGGGGGAGGAAAAACTGTTTTTT.

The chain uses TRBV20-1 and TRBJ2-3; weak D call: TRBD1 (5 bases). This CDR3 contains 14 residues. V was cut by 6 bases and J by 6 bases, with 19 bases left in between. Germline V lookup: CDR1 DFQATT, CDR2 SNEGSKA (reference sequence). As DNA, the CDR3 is TGCAGTGCCAAGGTGGGGCAGGGTGTCGATACGCAGTATTTT. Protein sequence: CSAKVGQGVDTQYF.

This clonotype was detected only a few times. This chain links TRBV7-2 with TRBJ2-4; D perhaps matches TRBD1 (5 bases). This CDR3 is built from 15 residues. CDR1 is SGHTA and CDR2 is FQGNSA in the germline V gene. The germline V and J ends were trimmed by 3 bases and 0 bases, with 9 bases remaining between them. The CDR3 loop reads CASSLDTLAKNIQYF. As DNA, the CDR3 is TGTGCCAGCAGCTTGGACACTCTAGCCAAAAACATTCAGTACTTC.

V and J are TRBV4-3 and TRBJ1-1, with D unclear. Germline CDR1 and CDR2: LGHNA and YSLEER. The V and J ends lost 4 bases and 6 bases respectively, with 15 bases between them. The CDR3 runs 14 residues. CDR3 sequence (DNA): TGCGCCAGCAGCCTCTTGGGGAGTGGGCCTGAAGCTTTCTTT. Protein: CASSLLGSGPEAFF.

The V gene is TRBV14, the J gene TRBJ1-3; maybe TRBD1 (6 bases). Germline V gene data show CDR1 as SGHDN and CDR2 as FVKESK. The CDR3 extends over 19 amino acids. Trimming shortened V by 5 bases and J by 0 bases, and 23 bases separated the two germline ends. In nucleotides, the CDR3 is TGTGCCAGCAGCGAGGACAGCTTAGTCCCGCGGAGCTCTGGAAACACCATATATTTT. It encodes CASSEDSLVPRSSGNTIYF.

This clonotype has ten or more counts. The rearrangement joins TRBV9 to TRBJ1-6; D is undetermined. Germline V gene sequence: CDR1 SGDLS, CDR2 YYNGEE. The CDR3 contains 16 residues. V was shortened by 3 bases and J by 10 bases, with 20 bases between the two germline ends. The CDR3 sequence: CASSGIGQFGKSPLHF. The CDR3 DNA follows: TGTGCCAGCAGCGGAATTGGGCAGTTTGGAAAATCACCCCTCCACTTT.